The T cell receptor (beta chain) under discussion was sequenced for a study of post-analysis software for immune sequencing data. Study summary: Relapsing-remitting, secondary progressive and progressive-relapsing forms made up the multiple sclerosis disease courses.

Germline V lookup: CDR1 DFQATT, CDR2 SNEGSKA (reference sequence). J lost 0 bases, V lost 7 bases, and 9 bases had no gene match. The CDR3 has 15 amino acids. Regarding the study as a whole: Higher frequency in patients than in controls was seen for about five TRBV segments, with TRBV5-6, TRBV5-1 and TRBV20-1 among them.

Unique molecular identifiers were built into the TCR beta cDNA libraries. Each batch of about 0.95 to 11 million T cells produced 450,000 to 500,000 cDNA molecules. TCRdb used MiXCR to reprocess the PCR reads, holding one entry per CDR3 protein. The table includes about 820,000 distinct CDR3 sequences, around 53% detected once. In its sample, this clonotype was seen a few times. Its cognate antigen is unknown. The clonotype comes from a girl aged 10-17 years with multiple sclerosis. The sequenced material came from blood. This sequence joins TRBV20-1 and TRBJ2-1, with 7 bases that match TRBD2. For the CDR3, the DNA is TGCAGTGGCCGGGCGGGGGAGAGCTCCTACAATGAGCAGTTCTTC. It is translated as CSGRAGESSYNEQFF.